Listed here is a single TCR beta chain. Looked up from germline, CDR1 is MNHEY and CDR2 is SVGAGI. Deletions cut 2 bases from V and 5 bases from J, with 15 bases between. CDR3 length: 16 residues. Assay used: immunoSEQ multiplex PCR; TCRdb lists only in-frame clones, some missing. Among some 67,000 clones listed, more than 75% were seen once. This entry comes from a study of control samples from healthy donors and cancer patients. The chain recombines TRBV6-5 with TRBJ2-2, with D perhaps assigned TRBD1 or TRBD2 (5 bases each). Sequencing input: PBMCs. The receptor was isolated from a woman in her forties or fifties with head and neck cancer. CDR3: CASSYTGTEGTGELFF. In nucleotides, the CDR3 is TGTGCCAGCAGTTACACCGGGACCGAGGGAACCGGGGAGCTGTTTTTT.